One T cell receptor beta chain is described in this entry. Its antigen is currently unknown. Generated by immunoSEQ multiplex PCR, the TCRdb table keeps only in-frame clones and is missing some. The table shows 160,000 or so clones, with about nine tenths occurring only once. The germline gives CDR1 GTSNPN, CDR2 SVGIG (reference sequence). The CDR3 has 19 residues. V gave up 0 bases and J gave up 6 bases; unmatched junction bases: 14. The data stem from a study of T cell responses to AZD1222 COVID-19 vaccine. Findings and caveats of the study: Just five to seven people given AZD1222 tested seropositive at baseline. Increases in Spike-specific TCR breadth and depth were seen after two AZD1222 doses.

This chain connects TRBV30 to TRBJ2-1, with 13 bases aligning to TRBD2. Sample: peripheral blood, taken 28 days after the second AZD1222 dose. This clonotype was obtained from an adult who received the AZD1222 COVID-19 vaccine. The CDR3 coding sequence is TGTGCCTGGAGTGTAGGGTCGGGGGGACTAGCGGGAAGAATCAATGAGCAGTTCTTC. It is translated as CAWSVGSGGLAGRINEQFF.